This TCR beta chain was sequenced during a study of response to subunit inactivated influenza vaccine. Worth noting for this clonotype: Its antigen is currently unknown.

Whole-study results and caveats: After each seasonal influenza vaccination, few new T cells are recruited, the authors suggested.

TCRdb re-derived calls from the RT-PCR reads in MiXCR, one entry per CDR3 protein. This table holds hundreds of thousands of distinct CDR3 sequences, around a sixth found once. The clonotype comes from a man aged 50-59 years who received an inactivated influenza vaccine. The sequenced sample was PBMCs from blood, obtained about 13 days after vaccination.

The CDR3 protein is CASSDLGGTHVNYGYTF. The CDR3 DNA reads TGTGCCAGCAGTGATTTGGGAGGGACTCACGTTAACTATGGCTACACCTTC. The rearrangement uses TRBV25-1 and TRBJ1-2; D is perhaps TRBD1 (5 bases). Germline values: CDR1 MGHDK, CDR2 SYGVNS. V was cut by 3 bases and J by 1 base, with 18 bases left in between. The CDR3 totals 17 residues.